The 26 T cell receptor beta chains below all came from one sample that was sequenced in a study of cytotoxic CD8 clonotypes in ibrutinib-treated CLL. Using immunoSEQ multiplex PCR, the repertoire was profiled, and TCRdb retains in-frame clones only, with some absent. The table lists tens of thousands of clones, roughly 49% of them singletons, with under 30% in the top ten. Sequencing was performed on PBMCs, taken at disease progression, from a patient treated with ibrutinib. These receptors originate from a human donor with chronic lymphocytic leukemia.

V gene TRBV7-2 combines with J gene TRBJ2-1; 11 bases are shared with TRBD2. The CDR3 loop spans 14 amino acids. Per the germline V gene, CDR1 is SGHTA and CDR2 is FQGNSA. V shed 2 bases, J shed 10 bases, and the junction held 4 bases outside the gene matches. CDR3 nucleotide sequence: TGTGCCAGCAGCTTAATGACTAGCGGGACCGAGCAGTTCTTC. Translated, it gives CASSLMTSGTEQFF.

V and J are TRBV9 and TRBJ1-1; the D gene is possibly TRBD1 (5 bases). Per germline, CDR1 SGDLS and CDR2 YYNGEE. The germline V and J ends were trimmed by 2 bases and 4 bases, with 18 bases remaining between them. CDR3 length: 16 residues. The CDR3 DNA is TGTGCCAGCAGCGTCGCCTCGGGCCAGGGCGGCACTGAAGCTTTCTTT. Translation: CASSVASGQGGTEAFF.

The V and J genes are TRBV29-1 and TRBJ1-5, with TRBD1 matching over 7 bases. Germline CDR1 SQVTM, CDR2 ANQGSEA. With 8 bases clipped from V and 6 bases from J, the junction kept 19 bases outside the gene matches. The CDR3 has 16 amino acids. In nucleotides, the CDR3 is TGCAGCACAGTAAGACAGGGAAGGACTCCAGGTCAGCCCCAGCATTTT. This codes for CSTVRQGRTPGQPQHF.

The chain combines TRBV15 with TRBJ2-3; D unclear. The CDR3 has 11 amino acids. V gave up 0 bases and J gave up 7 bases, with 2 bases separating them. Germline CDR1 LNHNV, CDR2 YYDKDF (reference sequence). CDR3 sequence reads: CATSREYTQYF. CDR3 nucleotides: TGTGCCACCAGCAGAGAGTATACGCAGTATTTT.

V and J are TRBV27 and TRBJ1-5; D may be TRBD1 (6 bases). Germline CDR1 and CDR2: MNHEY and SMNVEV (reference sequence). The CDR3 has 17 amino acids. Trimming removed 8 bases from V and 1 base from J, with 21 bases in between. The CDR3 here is CASSKGQLISSNQPQHF. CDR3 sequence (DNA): TGTGCCAGCTCCAAAGGACAGCTTATTTCAAGCAATCAGCCCCAGCATTTT.

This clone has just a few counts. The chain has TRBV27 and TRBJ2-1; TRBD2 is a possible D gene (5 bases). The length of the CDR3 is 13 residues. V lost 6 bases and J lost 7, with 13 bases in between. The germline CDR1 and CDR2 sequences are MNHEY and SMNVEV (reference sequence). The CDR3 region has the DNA TGTGCCAGCAGCTTTGGAACGGGAAATGAGCAGTTCTTC. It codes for CASSFGTGNEQFF.

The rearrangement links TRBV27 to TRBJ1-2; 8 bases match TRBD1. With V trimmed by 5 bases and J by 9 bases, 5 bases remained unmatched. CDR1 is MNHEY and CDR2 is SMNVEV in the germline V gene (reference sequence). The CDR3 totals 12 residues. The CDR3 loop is CASSQDRERYTF. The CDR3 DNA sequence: TGTGCCAGCAGTCAGGACAGGGAGCGCTACACCTTC.

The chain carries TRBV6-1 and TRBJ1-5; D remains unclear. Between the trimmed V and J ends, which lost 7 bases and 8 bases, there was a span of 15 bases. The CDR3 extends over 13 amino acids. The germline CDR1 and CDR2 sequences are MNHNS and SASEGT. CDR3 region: CASTLDGMKPQHF. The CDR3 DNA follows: TGTGCCAGCACTTTGGACGGGATGAAGCCCCAGCATTTT.

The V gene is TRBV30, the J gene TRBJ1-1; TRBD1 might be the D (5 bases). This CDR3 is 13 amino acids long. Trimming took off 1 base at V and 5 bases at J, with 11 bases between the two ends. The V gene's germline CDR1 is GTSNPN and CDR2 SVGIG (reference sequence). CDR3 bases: TGTGCCTGGAGTGGGGGGGGTGATACTGAAGCTTTCTTT. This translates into CAWSGGGDTEAFF. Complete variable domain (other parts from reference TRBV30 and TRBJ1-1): SQTIHQWPATLVQPVGSPLSLECTVEGTSNPNLYWYRQAAGRGLQLLFYSVGIGQISSEVPQNLSASRPQDRQFILSSKKLLLSDSGFYLCAWSGGGDTEAFFGQGTRLTVV.

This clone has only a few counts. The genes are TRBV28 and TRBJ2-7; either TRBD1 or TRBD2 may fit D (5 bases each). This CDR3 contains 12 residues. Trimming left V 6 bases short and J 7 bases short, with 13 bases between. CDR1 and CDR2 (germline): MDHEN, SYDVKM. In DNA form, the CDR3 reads TGTGCCAGCAGCCTCAGTTGGGGGGAGCAGTACTTC. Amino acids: CASSLSWGEQYF.

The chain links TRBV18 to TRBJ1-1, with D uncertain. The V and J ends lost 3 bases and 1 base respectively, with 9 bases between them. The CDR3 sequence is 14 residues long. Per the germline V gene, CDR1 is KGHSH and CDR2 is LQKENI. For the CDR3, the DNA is TGTGCCAGCTCACCTTTGGGAAGGAACACTGAAGCTTTCTTT. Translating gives CASSPLGRNTEAFF.

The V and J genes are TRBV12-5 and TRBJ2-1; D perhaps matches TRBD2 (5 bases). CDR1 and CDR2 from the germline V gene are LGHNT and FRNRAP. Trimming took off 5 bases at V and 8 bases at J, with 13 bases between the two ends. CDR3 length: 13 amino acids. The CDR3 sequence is CASGPSSGDEQFF. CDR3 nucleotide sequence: TGTGCTAGTGGTCCTTCAAGCGGCGATGAGCAGTTCTTC. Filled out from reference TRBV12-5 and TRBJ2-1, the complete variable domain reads DARVTQTPRHKVTEMGQEVTMRCQPILGHNTVFWYRQTMMQGLELLAYFRNRAPLDDSGMPKDRFSAEMPDATLATLKIQPSEPRDSAVYFCASGPSSGDEQFFGPGTRLTVL.

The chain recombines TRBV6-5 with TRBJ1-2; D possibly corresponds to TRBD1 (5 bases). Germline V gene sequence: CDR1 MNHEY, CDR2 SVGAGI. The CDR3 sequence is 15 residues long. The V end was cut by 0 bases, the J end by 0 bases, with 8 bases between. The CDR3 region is CASSYSGAANYGYTF. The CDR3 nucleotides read TGTGCCAGCAGTTACTCCGGGGCTGCTAACTATGGCTACACCTTC.

CDR3 DNA: TGTGCCAGCATCGGGGAGGATGGTGAAAAACTGTTTTTT. Amino acid sequence: CASIGEDGEKLFF. The V call is TRBV28, the J call TRBJ1-4, with D unclear. CDR1 and CDR2 from the germline V gene are MDHEN and SYDVKM. The CDR3 contains 13 residues. The ends were cut back, 7 bases at V and 7 bases at J, with 13 bases in the middle. Full variable domain (remainder filled in from reference TRBV28 and TRBJ1-4): DVKVTQSSRYLVKRTGEKVFLECVQDMDHENMFWYRQDPGLGLRLIYFSYDVKMKEKGDIPEGYSVSREKKERFSLILESASTNQTSMYLCASIGEDGEKLFFGSGTQLSVL.

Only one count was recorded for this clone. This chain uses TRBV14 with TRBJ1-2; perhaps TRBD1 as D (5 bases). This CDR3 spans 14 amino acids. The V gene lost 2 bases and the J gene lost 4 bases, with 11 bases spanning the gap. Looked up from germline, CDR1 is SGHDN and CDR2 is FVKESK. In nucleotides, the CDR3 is TGTGCCAGCAGCCAACGTGCGGGGACCTATGGCTACACCTTC. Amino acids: CASSQRAGTYGYTF.

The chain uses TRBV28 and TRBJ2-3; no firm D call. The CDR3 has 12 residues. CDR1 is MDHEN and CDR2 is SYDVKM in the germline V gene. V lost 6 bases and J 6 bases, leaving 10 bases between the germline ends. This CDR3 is CASRLSRDTQYF. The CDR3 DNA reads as TGTGCCAGCAGGCTTTCTAGGGATACGCAGTATTTT.

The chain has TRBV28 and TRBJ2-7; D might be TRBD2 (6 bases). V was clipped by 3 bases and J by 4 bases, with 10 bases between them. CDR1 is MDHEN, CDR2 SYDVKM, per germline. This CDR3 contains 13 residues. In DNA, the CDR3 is TGTGCCAGCAGTTTTGGGGGGAAGTACGAGCAGTACTTC. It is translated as CASSFGGKYEQYF.

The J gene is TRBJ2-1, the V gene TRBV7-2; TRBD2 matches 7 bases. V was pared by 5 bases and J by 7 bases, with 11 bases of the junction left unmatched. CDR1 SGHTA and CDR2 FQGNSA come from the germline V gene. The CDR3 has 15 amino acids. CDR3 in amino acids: CASSPLGGTGNEQFF. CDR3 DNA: TGTGCCAGCAGCCCCTTGGGAGGGACCGGGAATGAGCAGTTCTTC.

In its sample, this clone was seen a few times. This CDR3 is CASSSRRDSGYGYTF. The CDR3 coding sequence is TGTGCCAGCAGTTCACGCCGGGACAGCGGCTATGGCTACACCTTC. The V and J genes are TRBV28 and TRBJ1-2; 7 nucleotides line up with TRBD1. J lost 4 bases, V lost 4 bases, and 9 bases had no gene match. From germline, CDR1 is MDHEN and CDR2 SYDVKM. There are 15 residues in the CDR3.

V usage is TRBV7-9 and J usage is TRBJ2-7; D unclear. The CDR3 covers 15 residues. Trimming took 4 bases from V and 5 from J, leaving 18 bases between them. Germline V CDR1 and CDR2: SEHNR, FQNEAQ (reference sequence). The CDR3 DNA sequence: TGTGCCAGCAGCTCCCCCGACATCCCAATCAACGAGCAGTACTTC. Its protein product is CASSSPDIPINEQYF.

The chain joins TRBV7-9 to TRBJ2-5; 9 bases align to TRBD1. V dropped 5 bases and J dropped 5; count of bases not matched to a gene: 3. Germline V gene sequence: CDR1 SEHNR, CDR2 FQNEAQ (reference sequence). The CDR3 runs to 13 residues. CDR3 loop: CASSLTGGETQYF. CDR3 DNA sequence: TGTGCCAGCAGCCTGACAGGGGGTGAGACCCAGTACTTC.

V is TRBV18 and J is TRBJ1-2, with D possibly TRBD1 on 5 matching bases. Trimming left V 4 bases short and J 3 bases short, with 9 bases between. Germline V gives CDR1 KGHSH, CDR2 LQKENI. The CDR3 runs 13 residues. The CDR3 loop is CASSLRADYGYTF. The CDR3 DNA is TGTGCCAGCTCACTCAGGGCGGACTATGGCTACACCTTC.

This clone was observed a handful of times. CDR3 sequence reads: CASSLSGADEQFF. CDR3 coding DNA: TGTGCCAGCAGCTTATCGGGGGCCGATGAGCAGTTCTTC. This chain connects TRBV5-5 to TRBJ2-1; D may match TRBD1 or TRBD2 (6 bases each). Germline CDR1 SGHKS, CDR2 YYEKEE (reference sequence). This CDR3 region has 13 residues. V was shortened by 2 bases and J by 8 bases, with 11 bases between the two germline ends. The full variable domain, with the rest looked up from reference TRBV5-5 and TRBJ2-1, is DAGVTQSPTHLIKTRGQQVTLRCSPISGHKSVSWYQQVLGQGPQFIFQYYEKEERGRGNFPDRFSARQFPNYSSELNVNALLLGDSALYLCASSLSGADEQFFGPGTRLTVL.

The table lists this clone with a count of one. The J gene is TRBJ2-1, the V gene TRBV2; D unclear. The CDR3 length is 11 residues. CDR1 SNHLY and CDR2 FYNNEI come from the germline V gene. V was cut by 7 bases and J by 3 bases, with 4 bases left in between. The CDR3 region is CASTYYNEQFF. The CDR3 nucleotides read TGTGCCAGCACCTACTACAATGAGCAGTTCTTC. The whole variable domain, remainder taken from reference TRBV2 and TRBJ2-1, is EPEVTQTPSHQVTQMGQEVILRCVPISNHLYFYWYRQILGQKVEFLVSFYNNEISEKSEIFDDQFSVERPDGSNFTLKIRSTKLEDSAMYFCASTYYNEQFFGPGTRLTVL.

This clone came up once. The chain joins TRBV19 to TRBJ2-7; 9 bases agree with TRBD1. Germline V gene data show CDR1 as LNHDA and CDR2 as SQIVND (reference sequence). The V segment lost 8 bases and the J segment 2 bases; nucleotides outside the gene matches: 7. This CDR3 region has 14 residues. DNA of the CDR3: TGTGCCAGTGGGGAGAACAGGGGGCCCTACGAGCAGTACTTC. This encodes CASGENRGPYEQYF.

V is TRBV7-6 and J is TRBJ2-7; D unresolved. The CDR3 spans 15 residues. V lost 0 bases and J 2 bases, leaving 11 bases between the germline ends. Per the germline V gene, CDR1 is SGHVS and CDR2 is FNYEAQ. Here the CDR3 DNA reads TGTGCCAGCAGCTTAGCTTCCGGGCCGACCTACGAGCAGTACTTC. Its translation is CASSLASGPTYEQYF.